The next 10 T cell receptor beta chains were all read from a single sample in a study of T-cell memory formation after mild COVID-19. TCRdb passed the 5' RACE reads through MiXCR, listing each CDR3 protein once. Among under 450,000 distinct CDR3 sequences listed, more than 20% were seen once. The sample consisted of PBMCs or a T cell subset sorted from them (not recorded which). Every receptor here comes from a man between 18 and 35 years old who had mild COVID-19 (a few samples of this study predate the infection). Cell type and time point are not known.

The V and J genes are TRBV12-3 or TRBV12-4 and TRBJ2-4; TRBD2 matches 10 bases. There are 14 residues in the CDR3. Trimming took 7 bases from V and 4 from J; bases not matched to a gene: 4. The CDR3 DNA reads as TGTGCCAGCACCCGAGCGGGGGGGAAAAACATTCAGTACTTC. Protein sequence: CASTRAGGKNIQYF.

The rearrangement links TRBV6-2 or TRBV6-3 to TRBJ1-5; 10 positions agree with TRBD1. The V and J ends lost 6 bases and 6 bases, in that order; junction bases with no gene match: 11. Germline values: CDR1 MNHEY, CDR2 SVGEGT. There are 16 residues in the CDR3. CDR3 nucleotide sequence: TGTGCCAGCAGGAATGACAGGGGGCGCGCCGGTCAGCCCCAGCATTTT. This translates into CASRNDRGRAGQPQHF.

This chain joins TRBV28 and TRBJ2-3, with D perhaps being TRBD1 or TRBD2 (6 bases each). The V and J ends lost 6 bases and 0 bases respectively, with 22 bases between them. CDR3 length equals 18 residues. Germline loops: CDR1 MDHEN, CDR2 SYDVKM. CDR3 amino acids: CASRNGGPIGGSTDTQYF. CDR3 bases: TGTGCCAGCAGAAATGGGGGCCCGATAGGGGGGAGCACAGATACGCAGTATTTT.

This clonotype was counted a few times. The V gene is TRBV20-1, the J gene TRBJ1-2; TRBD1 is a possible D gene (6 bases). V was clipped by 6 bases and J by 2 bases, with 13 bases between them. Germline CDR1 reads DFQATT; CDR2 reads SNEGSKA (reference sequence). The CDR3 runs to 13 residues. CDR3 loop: CSAAGGPNYGYTF. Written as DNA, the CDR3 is TGCAGTGCAGCCGGGGGGCCGAACTATGGCTACACCTTC.

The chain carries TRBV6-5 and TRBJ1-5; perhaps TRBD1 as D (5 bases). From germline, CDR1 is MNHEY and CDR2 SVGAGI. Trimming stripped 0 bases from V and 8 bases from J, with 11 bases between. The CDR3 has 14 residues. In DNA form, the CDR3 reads TGTGCCAGCAGTTACTCGGTGGGCAGGGAGCCCCAGCATTTT. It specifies CASSYSVGREPQHF.

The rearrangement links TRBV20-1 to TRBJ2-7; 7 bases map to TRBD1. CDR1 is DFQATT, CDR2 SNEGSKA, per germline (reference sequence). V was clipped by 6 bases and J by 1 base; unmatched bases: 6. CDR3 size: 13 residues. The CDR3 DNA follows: TGCAGTGCCGCGACAGGGAGTTCCTACGAGCAGTACGTC. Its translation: CSAATGSSYEQYV.

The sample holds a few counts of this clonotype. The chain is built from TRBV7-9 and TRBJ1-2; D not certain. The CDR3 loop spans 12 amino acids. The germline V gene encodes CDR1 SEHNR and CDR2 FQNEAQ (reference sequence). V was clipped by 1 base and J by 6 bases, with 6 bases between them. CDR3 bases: TGTGCCAGCAGCTTAGACTACCATGGCTACACCTTC. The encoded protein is CASSLDYHGYTF.

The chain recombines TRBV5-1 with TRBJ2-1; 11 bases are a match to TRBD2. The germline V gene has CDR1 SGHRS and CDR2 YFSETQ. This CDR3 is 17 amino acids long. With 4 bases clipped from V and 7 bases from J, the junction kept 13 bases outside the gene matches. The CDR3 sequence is CASSVALSGGAGNEQFF. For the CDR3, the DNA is TGCGCCAGCAGCGTCGCACTTAGCGGGGGGGCCGGGAATGAGCAGTTCTTC.

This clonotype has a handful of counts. Here the CDR3 DNA reads TGTGCCAGCAGCTTAGTGGCTAGCGGGGGCTACTACGAGCAGTACTTC. This encodes CASSLVASGGYYEQYF. The chain combines TRBV7-6 with TRBJ2-7, with 10 bases lining up with TRBD2. Germline trimming cut 1 base from V and 3 bases from J; bases unmatched to any gene: 6. This CDR3 has 16 amino acids. Germline CDR1 is SGHVS and CDR2 is FNYEAQ.

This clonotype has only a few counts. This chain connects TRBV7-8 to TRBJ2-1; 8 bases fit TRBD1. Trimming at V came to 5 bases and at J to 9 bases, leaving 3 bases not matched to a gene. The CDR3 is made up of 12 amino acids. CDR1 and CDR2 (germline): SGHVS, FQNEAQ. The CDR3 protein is CASSLDRAEQFF. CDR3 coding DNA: TGTGCCAGCAGCCTGGACAGGGCTGAGCAGTTCTTC. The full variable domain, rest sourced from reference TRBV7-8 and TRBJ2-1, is GAGVSQSPRYKVAKRGQDVALRCDPISGHVSLFWYQQALGQGPEFLTYFQNEAQLDKSGLPSDRFFAERPEGSVSTLKIQRTQQEDSAVYLCASSLDRAEQFFGPGTRLTVL.